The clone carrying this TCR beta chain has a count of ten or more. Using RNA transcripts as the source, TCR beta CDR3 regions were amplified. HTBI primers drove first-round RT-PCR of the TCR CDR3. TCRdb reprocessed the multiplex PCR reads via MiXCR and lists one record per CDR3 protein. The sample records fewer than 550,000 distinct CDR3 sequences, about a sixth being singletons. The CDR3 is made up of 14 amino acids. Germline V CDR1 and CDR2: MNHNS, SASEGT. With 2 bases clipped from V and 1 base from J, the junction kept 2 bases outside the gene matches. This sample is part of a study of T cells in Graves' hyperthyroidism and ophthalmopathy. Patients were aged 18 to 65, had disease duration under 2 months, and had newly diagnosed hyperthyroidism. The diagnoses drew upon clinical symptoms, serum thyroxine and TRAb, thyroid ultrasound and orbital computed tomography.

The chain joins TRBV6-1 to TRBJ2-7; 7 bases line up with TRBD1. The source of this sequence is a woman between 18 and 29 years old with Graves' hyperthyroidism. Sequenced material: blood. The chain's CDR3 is CASSEWDSSYEQYF. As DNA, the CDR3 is TGTGCCAGCAGTGAATGGGACAGTTCCTACGAGCAGTACTTC.